This T cell receptor (beta chain) was identified during a study of cytomegalovirus exposure and HLA in healthy donors. A word on this clone: No antigen is known for it.

Use of 60 Vbeta and 13 Jbeta primers characterized the PCR. Sequenced by immunoSEQ multiplex PCR; TCRdb stores in-frame clones only, minus some. The sample contains about 160,000 clones, almost 80% of which appear only once. Study observations and caveats: HLA alleles showed associations with some 15,000 TCR beta sequences in a later analysis, at a 0.05 false discovery rate.

V lost 1 base, J lost 1 base, and 9 bases lay in between. The CDR3 has 15 residues. Germline V gives CDR1 WSHSY, CDR2 SAAADI. Sequenced input: PBMCs. This sequence was found in a man in his thirties or forties in good health and CMV-seronegative. The V gene is TRBV10-2, the J gene TRBJ2-3; D uncertain. The DNA for the CDR3 is TGCGCCAGCAGTGAGTACGGCGGCGGCACAGATACGCAGTATTTT. Encoded protein: CASSEYGGGTDTQYF.